This T cell receptor (beta chain) is drawn from a study of CD8+ T cells in alopecia areata (dated by TCRdb to between 2017 and 2018). Concerning the study at large: Treated patients were enrolled in an open-label pilot trial of oral tofacitinib, 5 to 10 mg twice daily, for moderate-to-severe alopecia areata. RNA was obtained with the PAXgene miRNA kit for fixed scalp, the miRNeasy kit for PBMCs, and the RNeasy kit for mouse skin. Biopsies were taken from tofacitinib-treated patients at baseline and at 4 and 24 weeks of treatment, and a later scalp biopsy was taken in several of the tofacitinib-treated patients. To study T cell clonal expansion in alopecia areata, the researchers applied high-throughput TCRbeta sequencing to both the C3H/HeJ mouse model and human patients. Patients received tofacitinib for 6 to 18 months and were then followed off drug for 6 months to check for delayed response and recurrence. TCRbeta CDR3 regions were amplified by immunoSEQ multiplex PCR using 35 Vbeta forward and 13 Jbeta reverse primers. Scalp clonality was compared among normal scalp (n=4), patchy alopecia areata scalp (n=8), and alopecia totalis/universalis scalp (n=8). In humans, TCRbeta sequencing was performed on scalp tissue and on sorted CD4+ and CD8+ peripheral blood T cells from healthy controls and from patients with patchy or totalis/universalis alopecia areata. Overall results and qualifications from the work: Compared with mice, TCR sequences shared between patients were less clear, possibly partly because of HLA diversity across the patient population. Lesional scalp, especially in alopecia totalis/universalis, showed higher clonality and more expanded CD8+ clones than normal scalp, suggesting antigenic drive. Unlike mouse skin, which is dominated by gammadelta T cells, normal human skin has resident alphabeta T cells that are also sequenced, and this complicates analysis of the scalp TCR repertoire.

Between the V and J ends, shortened by 3 bases and 1 base respectively, the junction contains 10 bases. The CDR3 has 14 amino acids, counting the end cysteine and phenylalanine. CDR3 DNA only is kept here, 42 bases in frame from base 1. Looking up the germline V gene yields CDR1 SGHRS and CDR2 YFSETQ. Lesional scalp punch biopsies and peripheral blood were obtained from alopecia areata patients. Human scalp biopsies were immediately fixed in PAXgene tissue containers. Preparation of the library involved the immunoSEQ multiplex PCR assay. RNA was extracted from all samples and reverse transcribed into cDNA, which served as template for TCR sequencing. First-strand cDNA was synthesized with SuperScript III using a 2:1 mix of oligo-dT and random hexamers. A synthetic immune receptor repertoire was used to gauge amplification bias, and whatever bias remained was removed computationally. In the authors' own workflow: Raw reads were preprocessed to remove errors, and CDR3 was defined according to IMGT conventions as the region from the conserved cysteine to phenylalanine. Clonality was computed by normalizing Shannon entropy by log2 of the number of productive unique TCRs and subtracting the result from 1. Whether scalp clones were CD4 or CD8 was inferred by matching scalp TCRbeta sequences against CD4 and CD8 repertoires sorted from blood. Not all clones reach the TCRdb copy of this immuneACCESS table, which keeps in-frame sequences only. Checked studies attribute under half of the gap to unresolved V genes and leave the rest unexplained. V and J calls and clone size are given by that table; D and trimming were obtained from the DNA. The sample table contains roughly 5,700 clones; only one count was recorded for 50% to 75% of them. The top ten clones comprise approximately 14% of the sample.

Worth noting for this clone: The specificity of this receptor is unknown. No much larger clonotype is one base removed from it; base qualities were not supplied.

The chain joins TRBV5-1 to TRBJ2-5; matching of 5 bases hints at TRBD2 as the D gene. The sample comprised skin. The TCR originated in a human donor with alopecia areata. The sequenced DNA is TGCGCCAGCAGCTGGGGAGACCGCCAAGAGACCCAGTACTTC. This codes for CASSWGDRQETQYF.